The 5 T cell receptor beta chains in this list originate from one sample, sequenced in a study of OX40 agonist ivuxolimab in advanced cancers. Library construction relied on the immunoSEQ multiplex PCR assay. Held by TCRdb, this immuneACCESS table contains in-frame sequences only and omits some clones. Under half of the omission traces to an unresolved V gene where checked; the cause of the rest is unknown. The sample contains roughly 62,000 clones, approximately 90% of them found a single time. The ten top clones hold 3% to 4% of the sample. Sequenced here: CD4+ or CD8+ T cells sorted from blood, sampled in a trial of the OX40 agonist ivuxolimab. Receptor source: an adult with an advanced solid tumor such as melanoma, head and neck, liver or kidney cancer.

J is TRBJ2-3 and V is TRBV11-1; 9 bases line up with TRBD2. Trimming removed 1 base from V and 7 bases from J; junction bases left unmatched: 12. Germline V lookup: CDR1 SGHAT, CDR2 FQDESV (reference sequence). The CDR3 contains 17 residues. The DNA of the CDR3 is TGTGCCAGCAGCTTAGAACCTAGCGGGACGCCCTGGAATACGCAGTATTTT. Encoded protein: CASSLEPSGTPWNTQYF.

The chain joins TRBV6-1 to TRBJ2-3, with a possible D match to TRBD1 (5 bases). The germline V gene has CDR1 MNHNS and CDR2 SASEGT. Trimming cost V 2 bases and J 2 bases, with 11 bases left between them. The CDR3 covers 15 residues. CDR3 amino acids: CASSELVGATDTQYF. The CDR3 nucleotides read TGTGCCAGCAGTGAATTGGTAGGGGCCACAGATACGCAGTATTTT.

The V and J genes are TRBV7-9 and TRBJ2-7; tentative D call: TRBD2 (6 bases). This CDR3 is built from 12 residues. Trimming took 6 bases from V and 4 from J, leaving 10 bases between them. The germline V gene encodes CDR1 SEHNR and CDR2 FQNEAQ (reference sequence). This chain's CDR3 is CASSPGSYEQYF. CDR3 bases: TGTGCCAGCAGTCCCGGGAGTTACGAGCAGTACTTC.

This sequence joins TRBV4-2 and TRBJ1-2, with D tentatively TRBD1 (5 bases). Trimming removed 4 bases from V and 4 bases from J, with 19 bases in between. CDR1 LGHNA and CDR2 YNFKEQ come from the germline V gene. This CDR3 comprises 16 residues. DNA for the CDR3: TGTGCCAGCAGCCCCATTCCAGGGACCTCAGCCTATGGCTACACCTTC. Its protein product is CASSPIPGTSAYGYTF.

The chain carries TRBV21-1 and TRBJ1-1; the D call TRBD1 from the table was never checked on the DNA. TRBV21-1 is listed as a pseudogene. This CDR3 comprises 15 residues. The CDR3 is CASSRCGPANTEAFF. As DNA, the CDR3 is TGTGCCAGCAGCAGGTGTGGGCCGGCAAACACTGAAGCTTTCTTT.